This TCR beta chain derives from a study of EBV T-cell therapy then PD-1 blockade in nasopharyngeal carcinoma. CDR3 length: 15 amino acids. The germline CDR1 and CDR2 sequences are SGDLS and YYNGEE. The V end lost 0 bases, the J end lost 3 bases, and 12 bases lay between the germline ends. Sequenced by immunoSEQ multiplex PCR; TCRdb stores in-frame clones only, minus some. This table holds over 20,000 clones, around 80% found once. The time point is: 266 days after commencement of treatment, after nivolumab therapy. Treatment meaning: AdE1-LMPpoly-expanded autologous EBV-specific T-cell therapy followed by anti-PD-1 nivolumab. Notes on this clone: Antigen: not known.

The origin of this receptor is a man aged 35 to 55 with nasopharyngeal carcinoma. The material sequenced was CD8+ T cells from blood, taken at roughly day 280 from a patient whose treatment included autologous EBV-specific T cells and nivolumab. The chain employs TRBV9 and TRBJ1-1; D not certain. This chain's CDR3 is CASSVAGRWDTEAFF. The CDR3 DNA is TGTGCCAGCAGCGTAGCGGGCAGGTGGGACACTGAAGCTTTCTTT. The whole variable domain, filled in from reference TRBV9 and TRBJ1-1, reads DSGVTQTPKHLITATGQRVTLRCSPRSGDLSVYWYQQSLDQGLQFLIQYYNGEERAKGNILERFSAQQFPDLHSELNLSSLELGDSALYFCASSVAGRWDTEAFFGQGTRLTVV.